This T cell receptor (beta chain) was documented in a study of early T cells in non-severe SARS-CoV-2 infection (dated by TCRdb to the early 2020s). At the level of the whole study: Bulk RNA from unsorted whole blood was used for TCR sequencing, so alpha and beta chains could not be paired.

The library was obtained by 5' RACE. The listed sequencing device is NextSeq 500. In the TCR library protocol, unique molecular identifiers were attached to individual cDNA molecules to correct for PCR bias and sequencing error. Both TCR alpha and beta chains were sequenced, and tight co-correlation was observed between alpha and beta sequence abundances in each sample. The study's processing was this. V gene, J gene and CDR3 annotation of TCR sequences was performed with Decombinator V4. Expanded TCRs were defined as changing significantly between any two time points under a Poisson model with p below 0.0001. TCR abundances were normalised to the total number of TCRs sequenced in each sample and reported as counts per million. VDJdb, accessed 1 November 2021, was searched for CMV, EBV and SARS-CoV-2 annotated TCRs, with TCRs annotated for multiple antigens excluded. The public reads were quality trimmed at Q25 with fastp and then assembled into clones with MiXCR by TCRdb, keeping productive beta chains. Under each unique CDR3 protein, matching rows form one entry showing the most common genes and DNA. In this record, the V and J calls reflect TCRdb's handling and not the investigators' own analysis. The sample contains over 70,000 distinct CDR3 sequences, roughly 15% of them found a single time. The top ten constitute about 4% of the sample.

This was a case-control study nested in a cohort of healthcare workers in London, UK, who had nasopharyngeal swab PCR tests and blood samples taken every week. Healthcare workers were enrolled in the week of the UK lockdown, from 23 to 31 March 2020, and were followed every week for up to roughly 15 weeks. Broad study findings and their caveats: VDJdb matching was skewed toward anti-spike CD8 responses and likely underestimated virus-specific expansions, missing private and CD4 specificities.

A note on this clonotype: Its antigen is not yet known. Base qualities are not at hand, and no much larger clone is one base apart.

This TCR came from an adult who was a healthcare worker with PCR-confirmed SARS-CoV-2 infection or an uninfected control (not recorded which). The source was whole blood, collected at baseline.

The nucleotide sequence reads TGTGCCAGCAGCTTATCCCCAGCGGGGAGCTCCTACAATGAGCAGTTCTTC. Its product reads: CASSLSPAGSSYNEQFF. The V and J segments used are TRBV11-2 and TRBJ2-1, with 7 bases aligning to TRBD2. The CDR3 covers 17 residues, taking in both the cysteine and the phenylalanine. Left in the record is the CDR3 DNA by itself, 51 bases read in frame from the first base. Germline trimming: 2 bases from V, 0 bases from J; junction bases outside gene matches: 7. Looking up the germline V gene yields CDR1 SGHAT and CDR2 FQNNGV.